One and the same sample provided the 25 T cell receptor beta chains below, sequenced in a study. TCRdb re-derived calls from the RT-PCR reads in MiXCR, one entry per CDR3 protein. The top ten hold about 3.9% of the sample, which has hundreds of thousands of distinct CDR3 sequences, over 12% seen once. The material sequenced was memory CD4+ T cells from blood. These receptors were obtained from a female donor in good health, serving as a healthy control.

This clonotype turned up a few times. The CDR3 spells CASSKDRQNTEAFF. CDR3 in DNA: TGTGCCAGCAGTAAGGACAGACAGAACACTGAAGCTTTCTTT. V gene TRBV6-5 combines with J gene TRBJ1-1, with a possible D match to TRBD1 (6 bases). The CDR3 consists of 14 residues. The germline V and J ends were trimmed by 5 bases and 1 base, with 11 bases remaining between them. The germline CDR1 and CDR2 sequences are MNHEY and SVGAGI.

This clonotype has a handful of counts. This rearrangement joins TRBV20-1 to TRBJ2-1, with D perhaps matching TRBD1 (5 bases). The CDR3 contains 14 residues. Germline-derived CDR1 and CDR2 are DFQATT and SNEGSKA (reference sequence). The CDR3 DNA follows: TGCAGCGCATCCAGGGCAGGCTCCTACAATGAGCAGTTCTTC. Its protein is CSASRAGSYNEQFF.

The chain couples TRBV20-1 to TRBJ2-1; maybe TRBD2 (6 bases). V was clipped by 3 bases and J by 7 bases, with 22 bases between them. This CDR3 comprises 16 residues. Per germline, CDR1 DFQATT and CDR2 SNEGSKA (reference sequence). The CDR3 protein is CSARNTGTRFRNEQFF. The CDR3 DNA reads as TGCAGTGCTAGGAATACCGGGACTCGCTTTAGGAATGAGCAGTTCTTC.

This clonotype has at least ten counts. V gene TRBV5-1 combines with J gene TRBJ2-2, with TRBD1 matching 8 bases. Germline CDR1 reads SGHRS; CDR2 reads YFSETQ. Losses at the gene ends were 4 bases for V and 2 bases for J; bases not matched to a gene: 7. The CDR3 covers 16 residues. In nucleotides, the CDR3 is TGCGCCAGCAGCAGGACCGGGACAGGAAACACCGGGGAGCTGTTTTTT. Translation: CASSRTGTGNTGELFF.

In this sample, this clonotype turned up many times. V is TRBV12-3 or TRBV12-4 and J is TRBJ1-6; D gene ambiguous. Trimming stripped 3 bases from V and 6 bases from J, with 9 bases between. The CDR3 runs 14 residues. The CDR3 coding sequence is TGTGCCAGCAGTTTTGCCGAGCCTAATTCACCCCTCCACTTT. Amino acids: CASSFAEPNSPLHF.

The CDR3 protein is CASSLNLVDTQYF. The CDR3 region has the DNA TGTGCCAGCAGTTTAAATCTAGTAGATACGCAGTATTTT. This chain joins TRBV27 and TRBJ2-3; no clear D. CDR3 length: 13 residues. CDR1 and CDR2 (germline): MNHEY, SMNVEV (reference sequence). Trimming took off 2 bases at V and 5 bases at J, with 8 bases between the two ends.

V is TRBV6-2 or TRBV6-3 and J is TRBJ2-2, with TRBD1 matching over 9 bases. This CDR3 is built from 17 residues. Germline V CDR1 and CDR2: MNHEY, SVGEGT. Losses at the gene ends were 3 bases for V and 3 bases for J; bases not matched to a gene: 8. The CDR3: CASSYQRRTGDTGELFF. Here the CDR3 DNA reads TGTGCCAGCAGTTATCAGAGGCGGACAGGGGACACCGGGGAGCTGTTTTTT.

Written as DNA, the CDR3 is TGTGCCAGCATGAATGGACAGGGGCTCTACGAGCAGTACTTC. Translated, it gives CASMNGQGLYEQYF. The V call is TRBV2, the J call TRBJ2-7, with 9 nucleotides matching TRBD1. Germline-derived CDR1 and CDR2 are SNHLY and FYNNEI. V lost 7 bases, J lost 3 bases, and 7 bases stayed unmatched. The CDR3 has 14 amino acids.

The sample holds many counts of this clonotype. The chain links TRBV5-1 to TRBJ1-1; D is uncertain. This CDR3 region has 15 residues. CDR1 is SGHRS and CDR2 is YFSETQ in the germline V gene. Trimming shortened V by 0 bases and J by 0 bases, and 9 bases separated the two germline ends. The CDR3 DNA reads TGCGCCAGCAGCTTGGGTAGTACAGTGAACACTGAAGCTTTCTTT. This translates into CASSLGSTVNTEAFF.

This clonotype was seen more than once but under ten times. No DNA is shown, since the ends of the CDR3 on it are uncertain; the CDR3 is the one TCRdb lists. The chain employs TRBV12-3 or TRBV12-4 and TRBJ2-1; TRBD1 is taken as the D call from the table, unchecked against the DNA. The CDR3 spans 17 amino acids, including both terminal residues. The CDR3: CASNYFFGQGARNEQFF.

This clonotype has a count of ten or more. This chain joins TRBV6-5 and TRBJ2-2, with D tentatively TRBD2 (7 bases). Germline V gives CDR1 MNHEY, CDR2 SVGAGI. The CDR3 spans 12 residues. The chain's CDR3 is CDTNRGGGELFF. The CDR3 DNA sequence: TGTGATACCAATAGGGGGGGAGGGGAGCTGTTTTTT.

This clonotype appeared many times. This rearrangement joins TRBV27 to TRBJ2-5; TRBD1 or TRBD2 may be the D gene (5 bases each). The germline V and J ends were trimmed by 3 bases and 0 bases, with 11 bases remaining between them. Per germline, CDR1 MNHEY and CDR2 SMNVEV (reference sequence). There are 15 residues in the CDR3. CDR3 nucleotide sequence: TGTGCCAGCAGTTTTAGAGGGGAGTACCAAGAGACCCAGTACTTC. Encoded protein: CASSFRGEYQETQYF.

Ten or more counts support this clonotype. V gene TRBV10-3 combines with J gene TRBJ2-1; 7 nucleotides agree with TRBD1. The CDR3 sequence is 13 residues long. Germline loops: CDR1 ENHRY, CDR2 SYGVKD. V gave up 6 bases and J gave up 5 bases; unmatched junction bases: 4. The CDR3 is CAISLGTDNEQFF. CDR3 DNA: TGTGCCATCAGCCTCGGGACAGACAATGAGCAGTTCTTC.

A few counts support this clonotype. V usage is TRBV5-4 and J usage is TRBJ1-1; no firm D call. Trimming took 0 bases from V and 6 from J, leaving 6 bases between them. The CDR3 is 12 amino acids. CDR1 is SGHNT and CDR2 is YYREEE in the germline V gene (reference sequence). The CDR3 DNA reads TGTGCCAGCAGCTTGGACAGCGCTGAAGCTTTCTTT. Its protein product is CASSLDSAEAFF.

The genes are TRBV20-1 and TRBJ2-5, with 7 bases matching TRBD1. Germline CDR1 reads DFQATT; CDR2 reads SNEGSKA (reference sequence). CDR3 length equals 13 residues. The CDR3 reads CSTRQGAHGTQYF. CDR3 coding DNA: TGCAGCACCCGACAGGGTGCCCACGGGACCCAGTACTTC.

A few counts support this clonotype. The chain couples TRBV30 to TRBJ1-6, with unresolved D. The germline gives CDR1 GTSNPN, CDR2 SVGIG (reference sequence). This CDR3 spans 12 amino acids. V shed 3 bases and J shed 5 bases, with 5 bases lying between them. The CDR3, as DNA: TGTGCCTGGAGAGGGAATAATTCACCCCTCCACTTT. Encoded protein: CAWRGNNSPLHF. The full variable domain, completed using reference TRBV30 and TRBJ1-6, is SQTIHQWPATLVQPVGSPLSLECTVEGTSNPNLYWYRQAAGRGLQLLFYSVGIGQISSEVPQNLSASRPQDRQFILSSKKLLLSDSGFYLCAWRGNNSPLHFGNGTRLTVT.

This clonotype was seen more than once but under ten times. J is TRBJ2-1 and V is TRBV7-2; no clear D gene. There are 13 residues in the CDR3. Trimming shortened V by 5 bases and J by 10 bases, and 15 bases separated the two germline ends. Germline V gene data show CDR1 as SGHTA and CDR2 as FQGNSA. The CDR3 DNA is TGTGCCAGCAGCCTTGAGAGTCTAGGGGAGCAGTTCTTC. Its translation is CASSLESLGEQFF.

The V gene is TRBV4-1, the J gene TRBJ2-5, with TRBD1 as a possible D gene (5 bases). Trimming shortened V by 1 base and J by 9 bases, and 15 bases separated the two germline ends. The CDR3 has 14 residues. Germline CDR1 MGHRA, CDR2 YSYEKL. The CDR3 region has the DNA TGCGCCAGCAGCCAAGGGACCGCCAGGGTGGCCCAGTACTTC. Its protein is CASSQGTARVAQYF.

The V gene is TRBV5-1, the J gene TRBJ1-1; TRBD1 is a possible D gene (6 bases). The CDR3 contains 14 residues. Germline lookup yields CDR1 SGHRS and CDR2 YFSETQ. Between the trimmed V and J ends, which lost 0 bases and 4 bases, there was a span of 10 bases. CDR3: CASSLEDSGTEAFF. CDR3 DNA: TGCGCCAGCAGCTTGGAGGACAGTGGCACTGAAGCTTTCTTT.

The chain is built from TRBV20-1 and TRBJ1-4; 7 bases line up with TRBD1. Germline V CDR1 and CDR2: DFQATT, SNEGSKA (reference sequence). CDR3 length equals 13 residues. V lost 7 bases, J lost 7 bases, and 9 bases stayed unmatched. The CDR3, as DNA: TGCAGTGTCGGAACAGGGGATGGTGAAAAACTGTTTTTT. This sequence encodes CSVGTGDGEKLFF.

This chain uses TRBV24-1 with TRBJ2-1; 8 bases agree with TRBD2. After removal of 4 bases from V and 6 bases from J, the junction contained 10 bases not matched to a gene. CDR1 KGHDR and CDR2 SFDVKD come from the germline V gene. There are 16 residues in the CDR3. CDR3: CATSDPGTRATNEQFF. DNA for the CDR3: TGTGCCACCAGTGACCCCGGGACTAGGGCCACCAATGAGCAGTTCTTC.

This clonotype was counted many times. CDR3 region: CASSFESSYNEQFF. In nucleotides, the CDR3 is TGTGCCAGCAGTTTCGAGAGCTCCTACAATGAGCAGTTCTTC. The chain joins TRBV12-3 or TRBV12-4 to TRBJ2-1; D is unclear. The CDR3 is 14 amino acids. With 3 bases removed from V and 0 bases from J, the gap between germline ends came to 6 bases.

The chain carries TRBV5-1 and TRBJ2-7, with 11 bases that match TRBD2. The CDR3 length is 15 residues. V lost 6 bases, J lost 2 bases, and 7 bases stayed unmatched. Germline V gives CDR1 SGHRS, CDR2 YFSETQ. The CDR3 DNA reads TGCGCCAGCAAAAAACTAGCGGGAGTGACCTACGAGCAGTACTTC. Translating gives CASKKLAGVTYEQYF.

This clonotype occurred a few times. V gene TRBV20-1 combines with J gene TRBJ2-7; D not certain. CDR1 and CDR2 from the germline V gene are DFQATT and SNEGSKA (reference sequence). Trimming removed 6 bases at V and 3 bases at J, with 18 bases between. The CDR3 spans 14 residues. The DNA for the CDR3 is TGCAGTGCCACCCTGATCGGGCCCTTCTACGAGCAGTACTTC. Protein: CSATLIGPFYEQYF.

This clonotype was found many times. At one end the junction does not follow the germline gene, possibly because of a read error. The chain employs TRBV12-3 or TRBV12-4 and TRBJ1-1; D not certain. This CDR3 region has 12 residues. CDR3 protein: CASSSGNTEAFF. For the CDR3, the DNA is TGCGCCAGCAGTTCGGGGAACACTGAAGCTTTCTTT.